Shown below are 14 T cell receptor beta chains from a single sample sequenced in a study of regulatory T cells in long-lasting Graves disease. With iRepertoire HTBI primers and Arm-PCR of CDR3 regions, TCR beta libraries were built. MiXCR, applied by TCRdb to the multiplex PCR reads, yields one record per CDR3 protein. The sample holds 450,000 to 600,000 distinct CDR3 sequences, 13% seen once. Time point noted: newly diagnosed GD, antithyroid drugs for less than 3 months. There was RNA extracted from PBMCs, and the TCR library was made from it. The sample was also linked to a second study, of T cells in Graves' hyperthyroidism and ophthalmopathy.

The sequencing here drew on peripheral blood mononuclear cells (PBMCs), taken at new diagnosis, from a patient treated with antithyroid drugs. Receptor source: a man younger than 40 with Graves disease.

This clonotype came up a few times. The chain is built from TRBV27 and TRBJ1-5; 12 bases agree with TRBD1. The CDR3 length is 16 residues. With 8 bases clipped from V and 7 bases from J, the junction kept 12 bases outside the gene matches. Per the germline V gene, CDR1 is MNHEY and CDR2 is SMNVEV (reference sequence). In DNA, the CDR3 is TGTGCCAGCGGCAAAAGGGGACAGGGGGCGCGACAGCCCCAGCATTTT. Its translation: CASGKRGQGARQPQHF.

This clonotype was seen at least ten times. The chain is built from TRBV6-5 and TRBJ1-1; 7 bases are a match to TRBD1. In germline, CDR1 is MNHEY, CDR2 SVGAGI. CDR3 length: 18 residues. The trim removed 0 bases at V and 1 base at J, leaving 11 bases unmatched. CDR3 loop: CASSYSIDRDLTNTEAFF. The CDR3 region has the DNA TGTGCCAGCAGTTACTCGATCGACAGGGACCTAACGAACACTGAAGCTTTCTTT.

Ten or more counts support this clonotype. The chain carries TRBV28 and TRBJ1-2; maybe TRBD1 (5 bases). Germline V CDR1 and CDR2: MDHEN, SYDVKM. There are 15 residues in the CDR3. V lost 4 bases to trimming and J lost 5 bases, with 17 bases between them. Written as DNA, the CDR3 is TGTGCCAGCAGTTCGGCCGGGACTGAGGAGTATGGCTACACCTTC. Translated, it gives CASSSAGTEEYGYTF.

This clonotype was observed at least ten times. CDR3 sequence (DNA): TGTGCCAGCAGCCTGTACCGGGAAGTAAGGGGCTACACCTTC. Amino acids: CASSLYREVRGYTF. The chain links TRBV7-2 to TRBJ1-2; no clear D gene. Looked up from germline, CDR1 is SGHTA and CDR2 is FQGNSA. V lost 5 bases and J lost 8, with 18 bases in between. This CDR3 is 14 amino acids long.

The CDR3 coding sequence is TGCGCCAGCAGTTCCGGGACAGCACAAGAGACCCAGTACTTC. It is translated as CASSSGTAQETQYF. The chain uses TRBV5-1 and TRBJ2-5, with 7 positions matching TRBD1. V lost 5 bases to trimming and J lost 2 bases; unmatched junction nucleotides: 6. This CDR3 spans 14 amino acids. Looked up from germline, CDR1 is SGHRS and CDR2 is YFSETQ.

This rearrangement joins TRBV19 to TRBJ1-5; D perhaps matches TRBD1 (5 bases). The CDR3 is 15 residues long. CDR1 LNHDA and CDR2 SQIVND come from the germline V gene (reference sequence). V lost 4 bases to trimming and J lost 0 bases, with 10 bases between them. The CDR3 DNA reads TGTGCCAGTAGTAAACGGACACATAGCAATCAGCCCCAGCATTTT. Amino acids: CASSKRTHSNQPQHF.

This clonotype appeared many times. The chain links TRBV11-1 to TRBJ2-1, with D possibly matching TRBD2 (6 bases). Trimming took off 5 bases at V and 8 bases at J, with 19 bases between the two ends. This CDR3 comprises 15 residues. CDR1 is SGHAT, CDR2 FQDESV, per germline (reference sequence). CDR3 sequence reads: CASSPRGDGSHEQFF. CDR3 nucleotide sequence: TGTGCCAGCAGCCCAAGAGGTGACGGGAGTCATGAGCAGTTCTTC.

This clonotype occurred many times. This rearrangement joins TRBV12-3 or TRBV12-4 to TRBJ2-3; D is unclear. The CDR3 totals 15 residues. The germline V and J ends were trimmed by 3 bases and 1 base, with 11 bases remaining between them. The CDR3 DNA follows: TGTGCCAGCAGTTTCGATGGTCTCGGCACAGATACGCAGTATTTT. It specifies CASSFDGLGTDTQYF.

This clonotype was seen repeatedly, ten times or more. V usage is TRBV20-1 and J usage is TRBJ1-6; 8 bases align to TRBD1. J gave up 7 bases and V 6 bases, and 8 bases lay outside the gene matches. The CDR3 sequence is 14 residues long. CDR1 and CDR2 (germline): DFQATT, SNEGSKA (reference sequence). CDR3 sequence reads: CSAPQDRVNSPLHF. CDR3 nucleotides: TGCAGTGCCCCGCAGGACAGGGTCAATTCACCCCTCCACTTT.

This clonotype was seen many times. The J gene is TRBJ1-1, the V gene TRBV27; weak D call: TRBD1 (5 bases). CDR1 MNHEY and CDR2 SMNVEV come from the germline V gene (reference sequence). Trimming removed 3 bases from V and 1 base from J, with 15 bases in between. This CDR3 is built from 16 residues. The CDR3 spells CASSLGGEGPNTEAFF. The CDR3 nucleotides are TGTGCCAGCAGTTTGGGAGGGGAGGGGCCGAACACTGAAGCTTTCTTT.

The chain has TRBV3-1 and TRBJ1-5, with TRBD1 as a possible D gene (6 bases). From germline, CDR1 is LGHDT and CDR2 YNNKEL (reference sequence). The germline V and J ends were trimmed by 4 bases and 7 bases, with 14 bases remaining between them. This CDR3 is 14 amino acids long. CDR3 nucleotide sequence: TGTGCCAGCAGCCGGAACAGGGAAGGACAGCCCCAGCATTTT. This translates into CASSRNREGQPQHF.

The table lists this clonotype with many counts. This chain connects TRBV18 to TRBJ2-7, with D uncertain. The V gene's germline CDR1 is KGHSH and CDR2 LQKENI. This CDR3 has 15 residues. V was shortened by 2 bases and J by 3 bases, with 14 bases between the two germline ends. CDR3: CASSPAATPNYEQYF. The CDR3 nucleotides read TGTGCCAGCTCACCAGCGGCGACTCCAAACTACGAGCAGTACTTC.

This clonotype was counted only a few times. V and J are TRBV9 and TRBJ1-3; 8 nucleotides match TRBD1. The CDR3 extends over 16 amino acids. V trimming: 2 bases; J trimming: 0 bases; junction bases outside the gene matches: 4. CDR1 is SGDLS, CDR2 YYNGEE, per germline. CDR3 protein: CASSVDRVSSGNTIYF. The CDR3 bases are TGTGCCAGCAGCGTGGACAGGGTGAGCTCTGGAAACACCATATATTTT.

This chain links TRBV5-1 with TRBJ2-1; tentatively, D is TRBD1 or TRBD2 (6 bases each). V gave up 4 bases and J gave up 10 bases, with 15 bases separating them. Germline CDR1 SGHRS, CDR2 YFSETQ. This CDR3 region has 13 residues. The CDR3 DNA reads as TGCGCCAGCAGCCCGGGGGCCGGGGGAGAGCAGTTCTTC. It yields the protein CASSPGAGGEQFF.